This T cell receptor beta chain is drawn from a study of blood T cells in healthy people across ages (dated by TCRdb to about 2015). General notes on the study: In model experiments, template switching captured about one uniquely barcoded TCR beta cDNA molecule for every two T cells. The donors were split into four age groups: young (average about 16 years), middle-aged (around 40), aged (roughly 65) and long-lived (approximately 80). To track age-related changes in TCR beta repertoire diversity, the study relied on deep sequencing normalized with unique cDNA molecular identifiers. Using the same blood draw, the study looked at two additional independent replicas of 1 million unique cDNA reads for two donors, one aged 18 to 30 and the other aged 80 or older. General study outcomes and caveats: Compared with the aged group, the long-lived group had more naive CD4+ T cells, fewer expanded clones and increased TCR diversity, suggesting age selection. Estimates of total diversity from one million sequenced T cells were regarded as lower bounds and underestimates. As age increased, observed TCR beta diversity per million T cells dropped in a roughly linear way, and a significant reduction was already evident by age 40. Observed TCR beta diversity correlated strongly with the percentage of naive T cells measured by flow cytometry. Bulk unsorted PBMC profiling prevented conclusive comparison of naive and antigen-experienced compartments. Because the CMV infection status of the donors was unknown, age-related changes in expanded clonotypes may potentially have been confounded.

As for this clonotype: The antigen it binds to is not known. There are no base qualities to consult, and no much larger clone falls within one base.

Trimming at the junction amounts to 6 bases on V and 8 bases on J, and the germline ends lie 13 bases apart. For CDR1 and CDR2, the germline V gene lists SNHLY and FYNNEI. The CDR3 runs 12 residues from the cysteine to the phenylalanine. The only DNA kept is the CDR3, 36 bases in frame from the first base. Library preparation employed 5' RACE. TCRdb shows the sequencer as Illumina HiSeq 2500. A second PCR of about 7 to 12 cycles was run with a J-beta primer mix and a sample-barcoded 5' primer. A template-switch 5' adaptor carrying 12 random nucleotides introduced a unique molecular identifier onto each TCR beta cDNA molecule. Each sample yielded at least 2.5 million CDR3-containing paired-end reads. The Mint cDNA synthesis kit, primed by a TRBC-specific oligonucleotide, was used to synthesize first-strand cDNA from all RNA. All cDNA was treated with uracil-DNA glycosylase and then went through a first 18-cycle PCR with the universal primers M1SS and BC2_uni_R. In the source study's methods: Each sample was normalized by randomly selecting 1 million high-quality reads, each carrying a distinct molecular identifier. Instead of being binned into consensus sequences, reads with shared molecular identifiers were discarded. MiTCR, set to a Q25 quality threshold and the strictest error-elimination algorithm, was used for CDR3 identification, clonotype clustering and error correction. A nonparametric unseen species model with Euler transformation was used to estimate lower-bound total TCR beta diversity. Through fastp at Q25 and MiXCR, TCRdb rebuilt clones from the public reads, retaining in-frame beta chains. Every distinct CDR3 protein forms one entry, paired with its most common genes and DNA. For this entry, the V and J calls and clone size follow TCRdb and not the study's own pipeline. The sample yields more than 650,000 distinct CDR3 sequences; more than 25% were counted once. 2.5% to 3.5% of the sample is in the top ten clones.

The approximately 39 donors, aged about 6 to 95 years, were systemically healthy Caucasian individuals from Russia. Around 10 milliliters of peripheral blood were collected from each donor into EDTA-treated Vacutainer tubes. Ficoll-Paque density-gradient centrifugation was used to isolate PBMCs, with at least 6 million obtained per sample. Total RNA was extracted from PBMCs with Trizol reagent, with at least 6 micrograms obtained per sample. The percentages of naive CD45RAhigh/CD27high T cells were determined by flow cytometry on a PBMC aliquot from every donor. These data are also associated with another study on T cells of mothers and their children. Per the second study: The donors were nine systemically healthy Caucasian individuals, made up of three mothers and their six children. cDNA synthesis used all of the extracted RNA, with 1.5 ug of RNA in each 15 ul reaction. In the second PCR, the M1S primer introduced both the sample barcodes and 2-4 random nucleotides. More than 8 million TCR beta CDR3 reads were obtained from each mother, and about 3 million reads were obtained from each child. Thymic selection similarly shapes TCR recombination output in related and unrelated pairs, with minor effect from inherited differences. Normalized repertoire overlap in related mother-child pairs was always slightly higher than in unrelated mother-child pairs, but the difference was never significant. With a sensitivity of roughly 93 clones per million clonotypes, no persistent microchimeric T cell clones were detected. The study used deep NGS to compare TCR beta repertoires of mothers and children, seeking features distinguishing related mother-child pairs from unrelated individuals. Mothers averaged approximately 40 +/- 4 years of age and children averaged about 10 +/- 4 years. Libraries were sequenced on Illumina HiSeq 2000 with 100+100 nt paired-end reads after adapter ligation with NEBNext reagents. To avoid cross-contamination, the mother libraries and the child libraries were prepared a month apart and sequenced in separate runs. Each donor had between about 450,000 and 2,100,000 distinct TCR beta clonotypes identified. Naive TCR beta clonotypes were estimated from low-frequency clonotypes matched to each donor's FACS-determined naive share, without sorting.

The chain uses TRBV2 and TRBJ1-2; the D region possibly corresponds to TRBD1 (5 bases align). This sequence originates from a boy younger than 18 in good health. The source material was blood. The CDR3 has the sequence CASRTDSDGYTF. Read as DNA, the sequence is TGTGCCAGCAGGACCGACAGCGACGGCTACACCTTC.